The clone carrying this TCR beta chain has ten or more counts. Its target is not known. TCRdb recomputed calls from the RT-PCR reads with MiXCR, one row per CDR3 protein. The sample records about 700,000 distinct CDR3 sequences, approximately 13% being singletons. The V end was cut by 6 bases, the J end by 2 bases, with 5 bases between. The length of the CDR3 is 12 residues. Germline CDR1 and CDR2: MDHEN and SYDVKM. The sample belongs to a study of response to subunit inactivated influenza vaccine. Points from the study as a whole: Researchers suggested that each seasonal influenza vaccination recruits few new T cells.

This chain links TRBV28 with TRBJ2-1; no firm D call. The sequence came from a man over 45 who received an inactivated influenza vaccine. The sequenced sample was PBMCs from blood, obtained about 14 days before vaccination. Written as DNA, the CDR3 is TGTGCCAGCAGCCGAACCTACAATGAGCAGTTCTTC. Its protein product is CASSRTYNEQFF. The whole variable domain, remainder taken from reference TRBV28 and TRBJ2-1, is DVKVTQSSRYLVKRTGEKVFLECVQDMDHENMFWYRQDPGLGLRLIYFSYDVKMKEKGDIPEGYSVSREKKERFSLILESASTNQTSMYLCASSRTYNEQFFGPGTRLTVL.